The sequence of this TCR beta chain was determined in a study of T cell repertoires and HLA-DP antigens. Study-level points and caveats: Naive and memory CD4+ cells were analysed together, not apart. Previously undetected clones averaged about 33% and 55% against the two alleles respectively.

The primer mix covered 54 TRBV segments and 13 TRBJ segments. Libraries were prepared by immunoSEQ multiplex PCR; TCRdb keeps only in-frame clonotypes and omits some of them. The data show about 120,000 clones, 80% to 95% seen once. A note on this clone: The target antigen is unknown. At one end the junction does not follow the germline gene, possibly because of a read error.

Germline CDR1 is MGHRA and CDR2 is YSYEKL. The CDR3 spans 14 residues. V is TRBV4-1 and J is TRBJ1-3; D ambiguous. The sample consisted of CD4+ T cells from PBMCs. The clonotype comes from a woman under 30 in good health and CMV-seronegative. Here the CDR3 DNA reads TGCGCCAGCAGCCAAAGGAACTCTGGAAACACCATGTATTTT. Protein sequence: CASSQRNSGNTMYF.